Listed below are T cell receptor beta chains from one sample, sequenced in a study of blood T cells in healthy people across ages. TCRdb called the 5' RACE reads again in MiXCR, with one record for every CDR3 protein. The table lists some 760,000 distinct CDR3 sequences, 25% of them singletons. The same sample was also studied in work on T cells of mothers and their children.

The sequenced sample consisted of blood. The receptors come from a boy between 10 and 17 years old in good health. Each CDR3 is given with its conserved first and last residue. The D gene is left open where the match is weak. Clone size is stated in some rows and not others, as once, few, many or a class when expanded.

v_gene	j_gene	d_gene	abundance	CDR3nt	CDR3aa
TRBV9	TRBJ2-5	TRBD1	.	TGTGCCAGCAGCGTTGGACAGGGGGGGACCCAGTACTTC	CASSVGQGGTQYF
TRBV29-1	TRBJ1-4	.	.	TGCAGCGCGAGGACTGGAACCAAAATAAATGAAAAACTGTTTTTT	CSARTGTKINEKLFF
TRBV7-9	TRBJ1-2	TRBD1	.	TGTGCCAGCAGCCCCTACAGGGGTAATGGCTATGGCTACACCTTC	CASSPYRGNGYGYTF
TRBV7-2	TRBJ2-7	.	few	TGTGCCAGCAGCATAAGGGTTGGAGGGGGAGACGAGCAGTACTTC	CASSIRVGGGDEQYF
TRBV28	TRBJ1-1	.	few	TGTGCCAGCAGCCCCGCCAGGGGCATGAACACTGAAGCTTTCTTT	CASSPARGMNTEAFF
TRBV27	TRBJ1-2	TRBD1	.	TGTGCCAGCAGTCGGACAGGGGAGGGCTACACCTTC	CASSRTGEGYTF
TRBV11-2	TRBJ2-1	.	.	TGTGCCAGCAGCTACAGGGTCGGAAATGAGCAGTTCTTC	CASSYRVGNEQFF
TRBV7-8	TRBJ2-3	.	.	TGTGCCAGCAGCCCCGCTTGGGGGGCCGTCGCAGATACGCAGTATTTT	CASSPAWGAVADTQYF
TRBV7-6	TRBJ1-2	.	.	TGTGCCAGCAGCCCAGGGGCAGGGCCTCTTTATGGCTACACCTTC	CASSPGAGPLYGYTF
TRBV7-6	TRBJ1-4	TRBD1	few	TGTGCCAGCAGCGCCGGACAGGTTAAGGAAAAACTGTTTTTT	CASSAGQVKEKLFF
TRBV5-1	TRBJ2-3	.	few	TGCGCCAGCAGCTTGGACGGCGCGTCCGAAACAGATACGCAGTATTTT	CASSLDGASETDTQYF
TRBV12-3/TRBV12-4	TRBJ2-4	.	.	TGTGCCAGCAGTTTAGCGAACCTCGGGATAGAAAACATTCAGTACTTC	CASSLANLGIENIQYF
TRBV6-6	TRBJ2-7	TRBD1	few	TGTGCCAGCAGGCGGGACAGGGACTACGAGCAGTACTTC	CASRRDRDYEQYF
TRBV20-1	TRBJ2-7	.	many	TGCAGTGCTTCTAGAGGGACTGGTTCCTACGAGCAGTACTTC	CSASRGTGSYEQYF
TRBV28	TRBJ2-7	.	few	TGTGCCAGCAGTTTCATGGACAGCTCCTACGAGCAGTACTTC	CASSFMDSSYEQYF
TRBV27	TRBJ1-6	.	.	TGTGCCAGCAGTCCCACTGGGTCACCCCTCCACTTT	CASSPTGSPLHF
TRBV7-2	TRBJ2-2	.	few	TGTGCCAGCAGCCCTCGGAGACAGGGACTCGCCGGGGAGCTGTTTTTT	CASSPRRQGLAGELFF
TRBV7-9	TRBJ2-4	.	few	TGTGCCAGCAGCTTAGATGGCGGGGGCCCTGAGTACTTC	CASSLDGGGPEYF
TRBV4-2	TRBJ2-7	.	few	TGTGCCAGCAGCCAAGATCGGAGGACCACATCCTACGAGCAGTACTTC	CASSQDRRTTSYEQYF
TRBV6-1	TRBJ1-2	.	.	TGTGCCAGCAGTGATTACCTGACGGAAAGAGTCTACACCTTC	CASSDYLTERVYTF
TRBV7-6	TRBJ1-1	TRBD1	few	TGTGCCAGCCAGGGGGGGGTTGGTAGCACTGAAGCTTTCTTT	CASQGGVGSTEAFF
TRBV7-7	TRBJ2-5	.	few	TGTGCTAGCAGCTTAGCGCAAGGTTCGGAAGAGACCCAGTACTTC	CASSLAQGSEETQYF
TRBV7-2	TRBJ2-1	.	few	TGTGCCAGCAGCTTTGACGGGAGCTCCTACAATGAGCAGTTCTTC	CASSFDGSSYNEQFF
TRBV9	TRBJ2-7	.	.	TGTGCCAGCAGCGTCGGGGATCCTTACGAGCAGTACTTC	CASSVGDPYEQYF
TRBV3-1	TRBJ2-1	.	few	TGTGCCAGCAGCCAATTAGCGGCCTTAGGGAATGAGCAGTTCTTC	CASSQLAALGNEQFF
TRBV28	TRBJ1-6	.	few	TGTGCCAGCAGTTTATACCCAGACAGAAGCTCCTATAATTCACCCCTCCACTTT	CASSLYPDRSSYNSPLHF
TRBV19	TRBJ1-2	.	few	TGTGCCAGTAGTATCGAGACAAGCTATGGCTACACCTTC	CASSIETSYGYTF
TRBV20-1	TRBJ2-6	TRBD1	.	TGCAGTGCTAGTCCTCCGGGACAGGGTCTATTCGGGGCCAACGTCCTGACTTTC	CSASPPGQGLFGANVLTF
TRBV15	TRBJ2-7	TRBD1	few	TGTGCCACCAGCGCTGACAGGGGGCAAAACTACGAGCAGTACTTC	CATSADRGQNYEQYF
TRBV12-3/TRBV12-4	TRBJ2-5	TRBD2	.	TGTGCCAGCAGTTTAGACGGGAGGCAGGAAGAGACCCAGTACTTC	CASSLDGRQEETQYF
TRBV20-1	TRBJ2-5	.	many	TGCAGTGCTAGAGATGACCGGGAGACCCAGTACTTC	CSARDDRETQYF
TRBV11-2	TRBJ2-4	.	few	TGTGCCAGCAGCTTAAAGGGTAGCGGAAGGCAACTAGAATTGGCCAAAAACATTCAGTACTTC	CASSLKGSGRQLELAKNIQYF
TRBV29-1	TRBJ2-4	.	.	TGCAGCGTTGAAGAAGGGGAAAACATTCAGTACTTC	CSVEEGENIQYF
TRBV11-2	TRBJ2-2	.	.	TGTGCCAGCAATCGGGGCCGGACGTACCTTAACACCGGGGAGCTGTTTTTT	CASNRGRTYLNTGELFF
TRBV5-6	TRBJ2-1	.	few	TGTGCCAGCAGCTTAAGGTCCGCAGATGAGCAGTTCTTC	CASSLRSADEQFF
TRBV15	TRBJ2-5	TRBD1	few	TGTGCCACCAGCAGAGCGGAAGGACAGGCCGGCCAAGAGACCCAGTACTTC	CATSRAEGQAGQETQYF
TRBV18	TRBJ2-6	.	few	TGTGCCAGCTCATCAGGCGTAGGGGCCAACGTCCTGACTTTC	CASSSGVGANVLTF
TRBV19	TRBJ2-7	.	.	TGTGCCAGTAGACCGACAGGCCACTACGAGCAGTACTTC	CASRPTGHYEQYF
TRBV20-1	TRBJ2-4	TRBD2	once	TGCAGTGCTAGAGAACAGGGACTAGCTTACATTCAGTACTTC	CSAREQGLAYIQYF
TRBV7-9	TRBJ1-2	TRBD1	.	TGTGCCAGCAGCACTAGACAGGGATCCTATGGCTACACCTTC	CASSTRQGSYGYTF
TRBV9	TRBJ1-3	.	few	TGTGCCAGCAGCGTGAGTAACTCTGGAAACACCATATATTTT	CASSVSNSGNTIYF
TRBV18	TRBJ1-3	.	.	TGTGCCAGCTCGTCGTACGGGAGCGGCTCTGGAAACACCATATATTTT	CASSSYGSGSGNTIYF
TRBV18	TRBJ1-2	.	few	TGTGCCAGCTCACCATTTGACGGGAAAGCTAACTATGGCTACACCTTC	CASSPFDGKANYGYTF
TRBV4-1	TRBJ1-3	.	many	TGCGCCAGCAGCCAAGTACGGGACAGAAACACCATATATTTT	CASSQVRDRNTIYF
TRBV20-1	TRBJ2-5	.	.	TGCAGTGCTACCCATCTAACCCGGGGAGCTACAGAGACCCAGTACTTC	CSATHLTRGATETQYF
TRBV28	TRBJ2-7	.	.	TGTGCCAGCAGTTCCCGAGGACAGCCCGGGCGCTACGAGCAGTACTTC	CASSSRGQPGRYEQYF
TRBV5-1	TRBJ2-5	.	.	TGCGCCAGCAGCTTGTCCGCTGGAAGCGGGGAGACCCAGTACTTC	CASSLSAGSGETQYF
TRBV20-1	TRBJ2-7	TRBD2	few	TGCAGTGCTAGAGTAGCGGGGGGCCTCTACGAGCAGTACTTC	CSARVAGGLYEQYF
TRBV12-3/TRBV12-4	TRBJ1-2	.	few	TGTGCCAGCAGTTTGGGGCAGCCAGGCTATGGCTACACCTTC	CASSLGQPGYGYTF
TRBV13	TRBJ2-1	.	once	TGTGCCAGCAGCCCGTCTCTTGGAGGACCCTACAATGAGCAGTTCTTC	CASSPSLGGPYNEQFF
TRBV7-2	TRBJ2-1	.	few	TGTGCCAGCAGCCACGGGAGTTACAATGAGCAGTTCTTC	CASSHGSYNEQFF
TRBV6-1	TRBJ1-5	.	.	TGTGCCAGCAGTTCGGTACCTTTAGAGAATCAGCCCCAGCATTTT	CASSSVPLENQPQHF